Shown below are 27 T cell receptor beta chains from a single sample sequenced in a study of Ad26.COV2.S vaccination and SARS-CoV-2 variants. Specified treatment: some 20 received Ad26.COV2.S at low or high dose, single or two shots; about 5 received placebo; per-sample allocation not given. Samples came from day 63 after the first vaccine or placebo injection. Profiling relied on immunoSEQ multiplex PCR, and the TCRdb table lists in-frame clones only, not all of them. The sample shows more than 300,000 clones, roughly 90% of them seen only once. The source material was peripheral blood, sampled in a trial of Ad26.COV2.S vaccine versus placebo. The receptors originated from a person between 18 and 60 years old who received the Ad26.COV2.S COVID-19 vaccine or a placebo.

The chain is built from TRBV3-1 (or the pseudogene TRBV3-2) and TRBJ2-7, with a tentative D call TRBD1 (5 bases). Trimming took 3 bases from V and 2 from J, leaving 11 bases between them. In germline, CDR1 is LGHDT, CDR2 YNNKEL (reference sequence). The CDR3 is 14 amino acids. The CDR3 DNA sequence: TGTGCCAGCAGCCACGCAGGGTTGGCCTACGAGCAGTACTTC. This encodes CASSHAGLAYEQYF.

The chain's CDR3 is CASSLAEGLRTDTQYF. CDR3 in DNA: TGCGCCAGCAGCTTGGCCGAGGGGCTCCGCACAGATACGCAGTATTTT. This chain joins TRBV5-1 and TRBJ2-3; D assignment may be TRBD1 or TRBD2 (5 bases each). V was trimmed by 0 bases and J by 1 base, leaving 12 bases between them. In germline, CDR1 is SGHRS, CDR2 YFSETQ. There are 16 residues in the CDR3. Combining the CDR3 with reference TRBV5-1 and TRBJ2-3 gives the whole variable domain KAGVTQTPRYLIKTRGQQVTLSCSPISGHRSVSWYQQTPGQGLQFLFEYFSETQRNKGNFPGRFSGRQFSNSRSEMNVSTLELGDSALYLCASSLAEGLRTDTQYFGPGTRLTVL.

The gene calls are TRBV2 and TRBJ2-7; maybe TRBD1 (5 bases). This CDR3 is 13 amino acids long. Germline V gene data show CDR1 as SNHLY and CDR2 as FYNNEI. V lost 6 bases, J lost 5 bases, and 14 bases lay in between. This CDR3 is CASRDRSSHEQYF. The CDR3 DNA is TGTGCCAGCAGAGACAGATCGTCCCACGAGCAGTACTTC.

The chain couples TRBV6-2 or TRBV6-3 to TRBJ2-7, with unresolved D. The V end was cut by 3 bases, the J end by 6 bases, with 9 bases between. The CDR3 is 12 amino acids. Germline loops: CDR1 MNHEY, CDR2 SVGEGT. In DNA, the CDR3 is TGTGCCAGCAGTTATACAATGGGCGAGCAGTACTTC. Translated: CASSYTMGEQYF.

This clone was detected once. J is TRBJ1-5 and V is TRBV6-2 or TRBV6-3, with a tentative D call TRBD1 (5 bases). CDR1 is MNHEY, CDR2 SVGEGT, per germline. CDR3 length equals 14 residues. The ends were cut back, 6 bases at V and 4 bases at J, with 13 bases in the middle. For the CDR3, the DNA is TGTGCCAGCAGCCCCGACAGCGTTAATCAGCCCCAGCATTTT. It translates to CASSPDSVNQPQHF.

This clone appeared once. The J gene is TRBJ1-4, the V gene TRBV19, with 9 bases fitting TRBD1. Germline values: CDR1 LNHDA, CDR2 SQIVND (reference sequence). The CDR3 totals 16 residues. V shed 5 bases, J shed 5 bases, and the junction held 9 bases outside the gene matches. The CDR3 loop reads CASSPPPGTGNEKLFF. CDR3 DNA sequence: TGTGCCAGTAGTCCTCCTCCCGGGACAGGGAATGAAAAACTGTTTTTT.

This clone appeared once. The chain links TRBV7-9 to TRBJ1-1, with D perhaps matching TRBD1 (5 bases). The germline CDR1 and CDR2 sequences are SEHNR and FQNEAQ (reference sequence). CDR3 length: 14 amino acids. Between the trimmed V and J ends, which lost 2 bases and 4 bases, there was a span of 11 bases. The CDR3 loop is CASSLNRGGTEAFF. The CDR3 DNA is TGTGCCAGCAGCTTAAATAGGGGTGGCACTGAAGCTTTCTTT.

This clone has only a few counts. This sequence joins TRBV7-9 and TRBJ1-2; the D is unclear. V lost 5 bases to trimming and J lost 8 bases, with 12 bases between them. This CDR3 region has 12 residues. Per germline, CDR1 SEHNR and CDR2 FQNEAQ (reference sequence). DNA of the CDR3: TGTGCCAGCAGCCGTAGCCTGGAAGGCTACACCTTC. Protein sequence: CASSRSLEGYTF.

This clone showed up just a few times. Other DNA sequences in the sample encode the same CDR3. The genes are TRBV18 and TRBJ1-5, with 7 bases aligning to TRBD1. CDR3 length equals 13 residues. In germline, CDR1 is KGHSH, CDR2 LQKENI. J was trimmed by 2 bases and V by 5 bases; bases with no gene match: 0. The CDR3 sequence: CASSGQGNQPQHF. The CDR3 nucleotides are TGTGCCAGCTCAGGACAGGGCAATCAGCCCCAGCATTTT.

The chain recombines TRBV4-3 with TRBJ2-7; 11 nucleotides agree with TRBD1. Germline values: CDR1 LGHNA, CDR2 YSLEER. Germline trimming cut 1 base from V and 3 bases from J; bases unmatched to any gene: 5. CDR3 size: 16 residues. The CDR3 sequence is CASSQGGQGGLYEQYF. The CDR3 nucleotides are TGCGCCAGCAGCCAAGGGGGACAGGGGGGACTCTACGAGCAGTACTTC.

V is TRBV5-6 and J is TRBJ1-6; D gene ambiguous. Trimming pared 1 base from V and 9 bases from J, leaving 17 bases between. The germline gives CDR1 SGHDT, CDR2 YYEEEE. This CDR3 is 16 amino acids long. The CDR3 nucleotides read TGTGCCAGCAGCTTGTACTACCGGGCGTGGAGTTCACCCCTCCACTTT. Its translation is CASSLYYRAWSSPLHF.

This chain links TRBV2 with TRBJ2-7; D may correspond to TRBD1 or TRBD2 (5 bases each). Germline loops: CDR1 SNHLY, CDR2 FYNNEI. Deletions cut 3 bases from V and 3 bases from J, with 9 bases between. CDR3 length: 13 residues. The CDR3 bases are TGTGCCAGCAGTGACCCGGGGCTCTACGAGCAGTACTTC. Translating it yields CASSDPGLYEQYF. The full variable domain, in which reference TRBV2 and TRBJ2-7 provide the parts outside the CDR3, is EPEVTQTPSHQVTQMGQEVILRCVPISNHLYFYWYRQILGQKVEFLVSFYNNEISEKSEIFDDQFSVERPDGSNFTLKIRSTKLEDSAMYFCASSDPGLYEQYFGPGTRLTVT.

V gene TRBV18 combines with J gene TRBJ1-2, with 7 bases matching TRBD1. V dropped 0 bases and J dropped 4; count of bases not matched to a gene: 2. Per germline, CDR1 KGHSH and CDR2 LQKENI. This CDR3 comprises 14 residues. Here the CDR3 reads CASSPPAGGYGYTF. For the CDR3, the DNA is TGTGCCAGCTCACCACCGGCAGGGGGCTATGGCTACACCTTC. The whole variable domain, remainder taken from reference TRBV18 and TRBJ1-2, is NAGVMQNPRHLVRRRGQEARLRCSPMKGHSHVYWYRQLPEEGLKFMVYLQKENIIDESGMPKERFSAEFPKEGPSILRIQQVVRGDSAAYFCASSPPAGGYGYTFGSGTRLTVV.

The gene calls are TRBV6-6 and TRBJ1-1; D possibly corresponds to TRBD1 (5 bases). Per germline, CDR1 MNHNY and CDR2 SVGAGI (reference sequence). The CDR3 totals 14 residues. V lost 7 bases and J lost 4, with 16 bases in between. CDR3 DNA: TGTGCCAGCAAAAGGGACTCCGGATTCACTGAAGCTTTCTTT. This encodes CASKRDSGFTEAFF.

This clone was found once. CDR3 region: CASSLQAWGTEAFF. CDR3 nucleotide sequence: TGTGCCAGCAGTTTACAGGCTTGGGGCACTGAAGCTTTCTTT. This chain links TRBV27 with TRBJ1-1; D is undetermined. The CDR3 has 14 residues. With 2 bases removed from V and 4 bases from J, the gap between germline ends came to 11 bases. Germline V gives CDR1 MNHEY, CDR2 SMNVEV (reference sequence).

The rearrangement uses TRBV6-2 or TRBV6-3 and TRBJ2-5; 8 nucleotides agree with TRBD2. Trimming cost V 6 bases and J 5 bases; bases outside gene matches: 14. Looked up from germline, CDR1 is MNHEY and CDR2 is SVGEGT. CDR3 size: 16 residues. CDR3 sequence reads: CASSRRGAGDGETQYF. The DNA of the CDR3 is TGTGCCAGCAGCCGGAGGGGAGCGGGAGACGGGGAGACCCAGTACTTC.

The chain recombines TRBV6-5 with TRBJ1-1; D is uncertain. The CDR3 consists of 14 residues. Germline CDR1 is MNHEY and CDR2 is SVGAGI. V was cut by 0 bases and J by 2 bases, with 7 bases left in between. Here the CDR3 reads CASSYSQANTEAFF. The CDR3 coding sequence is TGTGCCAGCAGTTACTCTCAGGCTAACACTGAAGCTTTCTTT.

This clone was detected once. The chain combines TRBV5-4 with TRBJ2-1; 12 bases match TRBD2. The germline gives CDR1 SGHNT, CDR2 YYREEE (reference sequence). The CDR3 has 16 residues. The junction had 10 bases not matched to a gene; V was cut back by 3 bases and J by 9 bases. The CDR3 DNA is TGTGCCAGCAGCTCGAAATATCTAGCGGGAGGGGTTGAGCAGTTCTTC. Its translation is CASSSKYLAGGVEQFF.

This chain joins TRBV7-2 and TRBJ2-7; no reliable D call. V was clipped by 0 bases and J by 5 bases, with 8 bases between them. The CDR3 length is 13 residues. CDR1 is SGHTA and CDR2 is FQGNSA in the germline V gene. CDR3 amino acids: CASSLASRHEQYF. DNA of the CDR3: TGTGCCAGCAGCTTAGCGTCACGCCACGAGCAGTACTTC.

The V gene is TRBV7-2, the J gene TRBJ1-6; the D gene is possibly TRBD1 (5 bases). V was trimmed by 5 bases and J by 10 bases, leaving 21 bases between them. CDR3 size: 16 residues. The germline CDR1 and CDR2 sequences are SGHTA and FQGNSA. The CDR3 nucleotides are TGTGCCAGCAGCACGTCGGGACCCCCGGTCGAGTCACCCCTCCACTTT. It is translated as CASSTSGPPVESPLHF.

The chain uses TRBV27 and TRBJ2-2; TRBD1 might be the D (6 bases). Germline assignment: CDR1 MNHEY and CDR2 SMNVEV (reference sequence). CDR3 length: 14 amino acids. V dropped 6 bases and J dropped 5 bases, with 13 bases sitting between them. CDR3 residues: CASRPYRETGELFF. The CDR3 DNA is TGTGCCAGCAGACCCTACAGGGAGACCGGGGAGCTGTTTTTT.

The chain's CDR3 is CASTRQGGLQETQYF. The CDR3 DNA reads TGTGCCAGCACCCGCCAAGGTGGACTACAAGAGACCCAGTACTTC. This sequence joins TRBV7-2 and TRBJ2-5; perhaps TRBD2 as D (6 bases). CDR1 is SGHTA and CDR2 is FQGNSA in the germline V gene. The length of the CDR3 is 15 residues. V was shortened by 7 bases and J by 2 bases, with 17 bases between the two germline ends.

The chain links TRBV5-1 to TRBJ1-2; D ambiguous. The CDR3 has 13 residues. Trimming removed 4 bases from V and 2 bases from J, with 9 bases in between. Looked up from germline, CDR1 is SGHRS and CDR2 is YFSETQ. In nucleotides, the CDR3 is TGCGCCAGCAGCCTAGGTGAGAACTATGGCTACACCTTC. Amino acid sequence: CASSLGENYGYTF.

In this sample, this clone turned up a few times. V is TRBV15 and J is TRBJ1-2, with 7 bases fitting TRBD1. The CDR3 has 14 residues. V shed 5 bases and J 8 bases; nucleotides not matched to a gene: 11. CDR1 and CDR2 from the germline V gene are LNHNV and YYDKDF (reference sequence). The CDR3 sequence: CATSSRQTGSGYTF. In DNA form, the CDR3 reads TGTGCCACCAGCTCCCGGCAGACAGGGTCCGGCTACACCTTC.

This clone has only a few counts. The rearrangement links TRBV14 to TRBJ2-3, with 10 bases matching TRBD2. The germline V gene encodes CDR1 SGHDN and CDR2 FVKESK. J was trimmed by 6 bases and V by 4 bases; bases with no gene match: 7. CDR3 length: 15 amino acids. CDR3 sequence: CASSPLAGGPDTQYF. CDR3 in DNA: TGTGCCAGCAGCCCGTTAGCGGGGGGCCCCGATACGCAGTATTTT.

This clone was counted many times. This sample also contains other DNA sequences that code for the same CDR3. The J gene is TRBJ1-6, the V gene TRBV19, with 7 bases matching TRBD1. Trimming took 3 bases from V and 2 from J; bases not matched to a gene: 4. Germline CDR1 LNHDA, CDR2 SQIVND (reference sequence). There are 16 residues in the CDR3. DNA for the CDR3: TGTGCCAGTAGTATGACAGGGATTACCTATAATTCACCCCTCCACTTT. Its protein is CASSMTGITYNSPLHF.

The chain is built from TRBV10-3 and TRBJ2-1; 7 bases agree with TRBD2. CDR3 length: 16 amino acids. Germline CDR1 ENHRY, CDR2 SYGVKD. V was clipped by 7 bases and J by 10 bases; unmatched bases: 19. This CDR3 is CAITPDGYSGLGEQFF. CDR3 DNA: TGTGCCATCACCCCCGATGGGTATAGCGGGCTTGGAGAGCAGTTCTTC.